The 8 T cell receptor beta chains below all came from one sample that was sequenced in a study of radiotherapy plus CTLA-4 blockade in lung cancer. The table came from immunoSEQ multiplex PCR; TCRdb's copy has only in-frame clones and leaves some out. The sample lists 15,000 to 20,000 clones; around 86% were seen once. Material: peripheral blood, obtained from a patient treated with radiotherapy plus ipilimumab. All receptors come from a human donor with non-small cell lung cancer whose response to radiotherapy plus ipilimumab could not be evaluated.

This chain joins TRBV28 and TRBJ2-5, with 16 bases lining up with TRBD2. CDR3 size: 16 residues. Germline assignment: CDR1 MDHEN and CDR2 SYDVKM. V was clipped by 6 bases and J by 5 bases; unmatched bases: 6. CDR3 sequence reads: CASRPGLAGGRETQYF. CDR3 coding DNA: TGTGCCAGCAGACCGGGACTAGCGGGAGGGCGGGAGACCCAGTACTTC.

The chain joins TRBV5-1 to TRBJ2-7, with 9 bases matching TRBD1. Germline-derived CDR1 and CDR2 are SGHRS and YFSETQ. The CDR3 runs 18 residues. V shed 3 bases, J shed 4 bases, and the junction held 17 bases outside the gene matches. The CDR3 region is CASSSAGTGTSAVYEQYF. CDR3 in DNA: TGCGCCAGCAGCTCAGCCGGGACAGGGACAAGCGCTGTTTACGAGCAGTACTTC.

The sample holds a few counts of this clone. The V and J genes are TRBV7-9 and TRBJ2-5; a weak D match, TRBD1 (5 bases). V was cut by 4 bases and J by 5 bases, with 11 bases left in between. Looked up from germline, CDR1 is SEHNR and CDR2 is FQNEAQ (reference sequence). This CDR3 contains 13 residues. The CDR3 DNA reads as TGTGCCAGCAGCTCAAGGGGCCCCGAGACCCAGTACTTC. Translating gives CASSSRGPETQYF.

This rearrangement joins TRBV18 to TRBJ2-3; no definite D call. This CDR3 spans 13 amino acids. V was clipped by 3 bases and J by 4 bases, with 8 bases between them. Germline V gene sequence: CDR1 KGHSH, CDR2 LQKENI. The CDR3 DNA reads TGTGCCAGCTCACCGAACGGTGCAGATACGCAGTATTTT. Its translation is CASSPNGADTQYF.

V and J are TRBV5-1 and TRBJ2-6; maybe TRBD1 (6 bases). Germline V gene sequence: CDR1 SGHRS, CDR2 YFSETQ. The V end was cut by 4 bases, the J end by 0 bases, with 23 bases between. The CDR3 covers 20 residues. The CDR3 sequence is CASSQNGLDRVTSGANVLTF. DNA of the CDR3: TGCGCCAGCAGCCAAAACGGACTGGACAGAGTAACCTCTGGGGCCAACGTCCTGACTTTC.

The CDR3 spells CASTGTDSNQPQHF. As DNA, the CDR3 is TGTGCCAGCACCGGGACAGATAGCAATCAGCCCCAGCATTTT. This rearrangement joins TRBV28 to TRBJ1-5; 7 bases map to TRBD1. The CDR3 is made up of 14 amino acids. From germline, CDR1 is MDHEN and CDR2 SYDVKM. V gave up 7 bases and J gave up 0 bases; unmatched junction bases: 3.

CDR3 coding DNA: TGTGCCACGACAGTCTCTGGCAATCAGCCCCAGCATTTT. Protein product: CATTVSGNQPQHF. The V call is TRBV2, the J call TRBJ1-5; D might be TRBD1 (5 bases). Trimming pared 10 bases from V and 2 bases from J, leaving 12 bases between. The CDR3 totals 13 residues. Germline assignment: CDR1 SNHLY and CDR2 FYNNEI.

This chain links TRBV19 with TRBJ2-6, with D hard to call. Trimming stripped 2 bases from V and 0 bases from J, with 8 bases between. The length of the CDR3 is 16 residues. In germline, CDR1 is LNHDA, CDR2 SQIVND (reference sequence). The CDR3 reads CASSIRTVSGANVLTF. CDR3 nucleotide sequence: TGTGCCAGTAGTATACGTACGGTCTCTGGGGCCAACGTCCTGACTTTC.